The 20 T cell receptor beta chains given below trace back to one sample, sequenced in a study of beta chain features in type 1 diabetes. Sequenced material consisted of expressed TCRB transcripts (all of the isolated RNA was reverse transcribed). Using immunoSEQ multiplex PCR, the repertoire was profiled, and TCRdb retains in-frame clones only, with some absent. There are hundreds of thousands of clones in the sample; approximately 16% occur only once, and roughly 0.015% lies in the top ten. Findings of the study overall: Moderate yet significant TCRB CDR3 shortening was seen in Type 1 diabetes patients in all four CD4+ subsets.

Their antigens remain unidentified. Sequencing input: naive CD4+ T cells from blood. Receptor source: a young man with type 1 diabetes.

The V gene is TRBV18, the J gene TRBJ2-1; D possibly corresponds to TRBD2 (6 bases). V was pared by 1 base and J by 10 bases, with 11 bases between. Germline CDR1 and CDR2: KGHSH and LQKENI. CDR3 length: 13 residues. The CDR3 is CASSPRLAWEQFF. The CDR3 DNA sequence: TGTGCCAGCTCACCACGGCTAGCGTGGGAGCAGTTCTTC.

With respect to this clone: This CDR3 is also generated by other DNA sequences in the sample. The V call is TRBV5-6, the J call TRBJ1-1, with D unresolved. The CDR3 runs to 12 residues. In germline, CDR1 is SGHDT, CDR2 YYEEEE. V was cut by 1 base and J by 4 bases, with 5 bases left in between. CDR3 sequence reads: CASSLSSTEAFF. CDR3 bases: TGTGCCAGCAGCTTGTCGAGCACTGAAGCTTTCTTT.

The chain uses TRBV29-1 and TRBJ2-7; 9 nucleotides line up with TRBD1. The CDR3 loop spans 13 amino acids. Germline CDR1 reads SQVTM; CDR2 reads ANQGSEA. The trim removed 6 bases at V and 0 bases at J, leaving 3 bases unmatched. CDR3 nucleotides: TGCAGCGTGTGGGACAGGGTCTCCTACGAGCAGTACTTC. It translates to CSVWDRVSYEQYF.

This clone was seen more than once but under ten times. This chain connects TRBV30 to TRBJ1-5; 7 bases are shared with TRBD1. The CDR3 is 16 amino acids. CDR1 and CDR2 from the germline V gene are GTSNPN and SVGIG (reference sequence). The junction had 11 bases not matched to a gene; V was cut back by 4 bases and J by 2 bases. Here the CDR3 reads CAWTLRGTAGNQPQHF. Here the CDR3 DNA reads TGTGCCTGGACTTTACGCGGGACAGCCGGCAATCAGCCCCAGCATTTT.

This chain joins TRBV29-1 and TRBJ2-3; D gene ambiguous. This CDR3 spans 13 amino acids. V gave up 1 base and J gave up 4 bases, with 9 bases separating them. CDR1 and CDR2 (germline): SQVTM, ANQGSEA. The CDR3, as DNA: TGCAGCGTTGAAGGGGCAGCCCCAGATACGCAGTATTTT. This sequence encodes CSVEGAAPDTQYF.

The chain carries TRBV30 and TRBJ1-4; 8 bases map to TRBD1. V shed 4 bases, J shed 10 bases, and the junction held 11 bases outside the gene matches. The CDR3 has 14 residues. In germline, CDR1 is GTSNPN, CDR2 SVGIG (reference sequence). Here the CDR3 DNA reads TGTGCCTGGAAAGGGTCAGGGGGCTTGGGAAAACTGTTTTTT. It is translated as CAWKGSGGLGKLFF.

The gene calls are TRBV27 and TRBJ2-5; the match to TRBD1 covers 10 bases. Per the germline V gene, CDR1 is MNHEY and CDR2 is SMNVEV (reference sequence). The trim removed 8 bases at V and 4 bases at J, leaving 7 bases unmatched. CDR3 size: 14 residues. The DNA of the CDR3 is TGTGCCAGCCGGGACAGGGGAAGGGTAGAGACCCAGTACTTC. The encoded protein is CASRDRGRVETQYF.

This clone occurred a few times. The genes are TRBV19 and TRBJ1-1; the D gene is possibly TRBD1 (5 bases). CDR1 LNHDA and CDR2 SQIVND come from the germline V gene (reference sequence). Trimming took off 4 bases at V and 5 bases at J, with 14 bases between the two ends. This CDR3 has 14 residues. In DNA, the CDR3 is TGTGCCAGTAGTACCCGGAACCGGGGGACTGAAGCTTTCTTT. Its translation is CASSTRNRGTEAFF. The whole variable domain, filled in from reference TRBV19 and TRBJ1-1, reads DGGITQSPKYLFRKEGQNVTLSCEQNLNHDAMYWYRQDPGQGLRLIYYSQIVNDFQKGDIAEGYSVSREKKESFPLTVTSAQKNPTAFYLCASSTRNRGTEAFFGQGTRLTVV.

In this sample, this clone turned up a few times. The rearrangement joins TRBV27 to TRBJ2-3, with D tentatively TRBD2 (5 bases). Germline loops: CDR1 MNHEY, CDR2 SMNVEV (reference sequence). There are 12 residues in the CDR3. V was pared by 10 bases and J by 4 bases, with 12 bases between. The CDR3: CATSGWADTQYF. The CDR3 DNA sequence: TGTGCCACCTCGGGATGGGCAGATACGCAGTATTTT.

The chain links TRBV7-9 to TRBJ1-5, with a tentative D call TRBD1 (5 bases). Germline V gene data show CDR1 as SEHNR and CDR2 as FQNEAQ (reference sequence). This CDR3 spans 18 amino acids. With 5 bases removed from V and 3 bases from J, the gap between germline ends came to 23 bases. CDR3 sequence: CASSPGDLAGLSNQPQHF. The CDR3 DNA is TGTGCCAGCAGCCCCGGAGACCTAGCGGGACTGTCCAATCAGCCCCAGCATTTT.

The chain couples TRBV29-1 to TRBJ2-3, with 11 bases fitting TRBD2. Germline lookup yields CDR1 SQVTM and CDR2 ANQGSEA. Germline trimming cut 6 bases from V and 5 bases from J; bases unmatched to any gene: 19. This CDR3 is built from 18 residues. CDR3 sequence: CSVGVRLAGGGWEDTQYF. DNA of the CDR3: TGCAGCGTCGGTGTTCGGCTAGCGGGAGGCGGTTGGGAAGATACGCAGTATTTT.

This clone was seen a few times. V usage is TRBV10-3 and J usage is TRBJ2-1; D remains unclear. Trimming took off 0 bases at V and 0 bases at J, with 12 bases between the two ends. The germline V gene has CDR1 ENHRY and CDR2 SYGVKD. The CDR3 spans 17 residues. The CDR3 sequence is CAISESIGPSSYNEQFF. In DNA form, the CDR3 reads TGTGCCATCAGTGAGTCGATTGGTCCGAGCTCCTACAATGAGCAGTTCTTC.

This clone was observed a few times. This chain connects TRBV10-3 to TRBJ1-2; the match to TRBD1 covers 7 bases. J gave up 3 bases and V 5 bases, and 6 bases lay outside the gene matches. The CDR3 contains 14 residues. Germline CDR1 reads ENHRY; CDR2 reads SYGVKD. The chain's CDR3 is CAISPQGVDYGYTF. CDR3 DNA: TGTGCCATCAGTCCCCAGGGGGTTGACTATGGCTACACCTTC.

CDR3 amino acids: CASSYRLGQPQHF. In DNA, the CDR3 is TGTGCCAGCAGCTACAGGCTGGGGCAGCCCCAGCATTTT. The V and J genes are TRBV5-6 and TRBJ1-5, with TRBD1 as a possible D gene (5 bases). The CDR3 has 13 amino acids. Germline V gene sequence: CDR1 SGHDT, CDR2 YYEEEE. Between the trimmed V and J ends, which lost 3 bases and 7 bases, there was a span of 11 bases.

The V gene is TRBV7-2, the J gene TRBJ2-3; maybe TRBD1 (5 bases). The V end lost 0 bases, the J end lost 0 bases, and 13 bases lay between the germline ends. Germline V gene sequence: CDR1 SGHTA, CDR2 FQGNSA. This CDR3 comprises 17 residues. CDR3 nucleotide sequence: TGTGCCAGCAGCTTAGCGCCTACAGGTGCTAGCACAGATACGCAGTATTTT. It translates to CASSLAPTGASTDTQYF.

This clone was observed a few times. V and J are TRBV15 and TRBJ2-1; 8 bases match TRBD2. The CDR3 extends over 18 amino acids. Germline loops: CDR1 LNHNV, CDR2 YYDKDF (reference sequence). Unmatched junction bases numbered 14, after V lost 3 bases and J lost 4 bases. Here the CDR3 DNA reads TGTGCCACCAGCAGGCCCGGGTCGGGCGGGAGGAAATACAATGAGCAGTTCTTC. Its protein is CATSRPGSGGRKYNEQFF.

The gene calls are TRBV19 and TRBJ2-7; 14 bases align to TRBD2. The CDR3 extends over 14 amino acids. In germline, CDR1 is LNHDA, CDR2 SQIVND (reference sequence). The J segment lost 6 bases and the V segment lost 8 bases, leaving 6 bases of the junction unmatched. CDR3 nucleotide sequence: TGTGCCAGTGCTGGGACTAGCGGGAGCTCCGAGCAGTACTTC. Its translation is CASAGTSGSSEQYF.

This CDR3 reads CASRGTRTGELFF. The DNA for the CDR3 is TGCGCCAGCCGAGGGACTAGGACCGGGGAGCTGTTTTTT. The chain couples TRBV10-2 to TRBJ2-2; the match to TRBD2 covers 8 bases. Germline V gene lookup returns CDR1 WSHSY and CDR2 SAAADI. The CDR3 consists of 13 residues. The J segment lost 5 bases and the V segment lost 8 bases, leaving 4 bases of the junction unmatched.

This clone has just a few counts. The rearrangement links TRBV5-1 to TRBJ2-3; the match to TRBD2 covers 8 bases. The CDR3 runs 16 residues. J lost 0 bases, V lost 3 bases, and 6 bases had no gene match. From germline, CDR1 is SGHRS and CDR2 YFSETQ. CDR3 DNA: TGCGCCAGCAGCTCAGCGGGAGTTACTAGCACAGATACGCAGTATTTT. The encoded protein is CASSSAGVTSTDTQYF. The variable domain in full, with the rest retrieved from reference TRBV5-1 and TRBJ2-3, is KAGVTQTPRYLIKTRGQQVTLSCSPISGHRSVSWYQQTPGQGLQFLFEYFSETQRNKGNFPGRFSGRQFSNSRSEMNVSTLELGDSALYLCASSSAGVTSTDTQYFGPGTRLTVL.

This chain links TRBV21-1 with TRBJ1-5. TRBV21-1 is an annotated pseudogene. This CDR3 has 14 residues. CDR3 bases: TGTGCCAGCAGCAAAGAGGGGACTAATCAGCCCCAGCATTTT. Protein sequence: CASSKEGTNQPQHF.